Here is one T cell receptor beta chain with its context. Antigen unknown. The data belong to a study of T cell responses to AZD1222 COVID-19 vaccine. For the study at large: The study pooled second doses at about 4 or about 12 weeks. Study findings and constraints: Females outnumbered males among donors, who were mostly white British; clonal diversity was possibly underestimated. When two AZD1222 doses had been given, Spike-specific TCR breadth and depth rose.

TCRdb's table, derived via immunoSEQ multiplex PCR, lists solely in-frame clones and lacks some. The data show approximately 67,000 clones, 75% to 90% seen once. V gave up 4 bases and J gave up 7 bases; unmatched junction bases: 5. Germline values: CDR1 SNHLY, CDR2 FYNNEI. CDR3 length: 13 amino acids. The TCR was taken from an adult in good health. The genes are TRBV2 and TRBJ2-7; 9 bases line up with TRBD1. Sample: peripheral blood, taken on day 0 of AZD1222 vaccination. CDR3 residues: CASSAQGAGEQYF. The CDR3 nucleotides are TGTGCCAGCAGTGCACAGGGGGCAGGTGAGCAGTACTTC. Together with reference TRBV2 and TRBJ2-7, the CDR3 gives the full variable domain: EPEVTQTPSHQVTQMGQEVILRCVPISNHLYFYWYRQILGQKVEFLVSFYNNEISEKSEIFDDQFSVERPDGSNFTLKIRSTKLEDSAMYFCASSAQGAGEQYFGPGTRLTVT.